This T cell receptor beta chain derives from a study of immune evolution from preneoplasia to lung adenocarcinoma. Germline CDR1 is MDHEN and CDR2 is SYDVKM. V was shortened by 1 base and J by 5 bases, with 6 bases between the two germline ends. The CDR3 covers 12 residues. The study's findings and limits: Normal lung had the highest top T cell clone frequencies.

Libraries were prepared by immunoSEQ multiplex PCR; TCRdb keeps only in-frame clonotypes and omits some of them. Altogether some 6,500 clones are present, approximately 83% being singletons, with the ten largest covering roughly 2.5%. Points on this clone: Its antigen remains unidentified.

The sequenced sample consisted of FFPE lung adenocarcinoma in situ tissue. The sequence was obtained from a donor aged 70 or over with lung adenocarcinoma. This rearrangement joins TRBV28 to TRBJ2-7, with a tentative D call TRBD1 (5 bases). CDR3 DNA: TGTGCCAGCAGTTTATCCAGGGACGAGCAGTACTTC. This translates into CASSLSRDEQYF.